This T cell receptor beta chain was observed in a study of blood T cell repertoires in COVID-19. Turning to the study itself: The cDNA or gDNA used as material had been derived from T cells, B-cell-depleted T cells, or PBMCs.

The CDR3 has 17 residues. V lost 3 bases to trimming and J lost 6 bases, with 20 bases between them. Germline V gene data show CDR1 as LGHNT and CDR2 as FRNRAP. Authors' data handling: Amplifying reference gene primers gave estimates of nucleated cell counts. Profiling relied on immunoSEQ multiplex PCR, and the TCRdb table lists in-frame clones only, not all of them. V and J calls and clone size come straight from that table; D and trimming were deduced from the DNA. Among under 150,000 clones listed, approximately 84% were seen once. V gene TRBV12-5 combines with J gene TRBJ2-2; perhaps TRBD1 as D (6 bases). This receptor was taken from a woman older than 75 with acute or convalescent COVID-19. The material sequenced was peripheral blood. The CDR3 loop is CASGFDPTAPGAGELFF. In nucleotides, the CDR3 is TGTGCTAGTGGTTTTGACCCCACCGCGCCAGGGGCCGGGGAGCTGTTTTTT.